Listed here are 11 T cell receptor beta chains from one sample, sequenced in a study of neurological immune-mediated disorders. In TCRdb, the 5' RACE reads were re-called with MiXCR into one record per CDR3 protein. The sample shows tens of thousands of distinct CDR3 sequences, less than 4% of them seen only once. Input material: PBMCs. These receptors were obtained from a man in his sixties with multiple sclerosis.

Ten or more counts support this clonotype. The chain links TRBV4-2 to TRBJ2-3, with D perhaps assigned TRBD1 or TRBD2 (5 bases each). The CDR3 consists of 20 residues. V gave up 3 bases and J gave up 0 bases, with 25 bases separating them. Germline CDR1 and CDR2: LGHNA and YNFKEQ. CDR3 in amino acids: CASSHPMWGMSGASTDTQYF. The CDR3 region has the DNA TGTGCCAGCAGCCACCCTATGTGGGGGATGAGCGGAGCGAGCACAGATACGCAGTATTTT.

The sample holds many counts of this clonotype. CDR3 sequence (DNA): TGCAGTGCTAGCAATCAGGGTATGTGGAGCAATCAGCCCCAGCATTTT. Its protein product is CSASNQGMWSNQPQHF. This rearrangement joins TRBV20-1 to TRBJ1-5; a possible D gene is TRBD1 (5 bases). Between the trimmed V and J ends, which lost 3 bases and 1 base, there was a span of 16 bases. The CDR3 length is 16 residues. Germline V gives CDR1 DFQATT, CDR2 SNEGSKA (reference sequence).

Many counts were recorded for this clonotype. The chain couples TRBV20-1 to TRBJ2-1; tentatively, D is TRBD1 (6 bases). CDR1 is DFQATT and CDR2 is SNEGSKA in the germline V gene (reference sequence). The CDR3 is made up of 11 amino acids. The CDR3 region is CSHRAYNEQFF. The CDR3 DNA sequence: TGCAGCCACAGGGCCTACAATGAGCAGTTCTTC.

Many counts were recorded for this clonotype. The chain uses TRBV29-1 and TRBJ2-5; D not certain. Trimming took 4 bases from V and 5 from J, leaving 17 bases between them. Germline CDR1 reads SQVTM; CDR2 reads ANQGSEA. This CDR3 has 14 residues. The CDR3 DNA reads TGCAGCGTTGTGGAGACACTGGCGGTGGAGACCCAGTACTTC. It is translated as CSVVETLAVETQYF.

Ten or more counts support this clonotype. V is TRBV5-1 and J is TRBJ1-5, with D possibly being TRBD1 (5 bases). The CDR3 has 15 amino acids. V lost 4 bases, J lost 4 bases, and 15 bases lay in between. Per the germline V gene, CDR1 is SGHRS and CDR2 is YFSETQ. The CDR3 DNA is TGCGCCAGCAGCCAGTCCGGGACGAATAATCAGCCCCAGCATTTT. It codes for CASSQSGTNNQPQHF.

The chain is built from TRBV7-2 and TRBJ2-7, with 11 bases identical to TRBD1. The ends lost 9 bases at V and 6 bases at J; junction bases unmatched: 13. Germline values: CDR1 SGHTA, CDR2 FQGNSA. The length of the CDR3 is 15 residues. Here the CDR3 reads CASILHTGTGGEQYF. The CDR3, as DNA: TGTGCCAGTATACTCCACACCGGGACAGGGGGCGAGCAGTACTTC.

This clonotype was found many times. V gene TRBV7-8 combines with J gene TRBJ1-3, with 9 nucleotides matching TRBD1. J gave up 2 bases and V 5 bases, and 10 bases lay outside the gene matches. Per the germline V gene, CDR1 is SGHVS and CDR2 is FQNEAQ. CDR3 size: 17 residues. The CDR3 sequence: CASSPYLRQGAGNTIYF. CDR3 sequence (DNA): TGTGCCAGCAGCCCTTACTTAAGACAGGGGGCTGGAAACACCATATATTTT.

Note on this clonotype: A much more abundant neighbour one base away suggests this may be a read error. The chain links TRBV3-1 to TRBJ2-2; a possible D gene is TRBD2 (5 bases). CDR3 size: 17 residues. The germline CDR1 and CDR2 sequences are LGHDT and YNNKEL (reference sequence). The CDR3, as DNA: TGTGCCAACAGCCAAGTTGGACTGCACGCGAACACCGGGGAGCTGTTTTTT. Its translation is CANSQVGLHANTGELFF.

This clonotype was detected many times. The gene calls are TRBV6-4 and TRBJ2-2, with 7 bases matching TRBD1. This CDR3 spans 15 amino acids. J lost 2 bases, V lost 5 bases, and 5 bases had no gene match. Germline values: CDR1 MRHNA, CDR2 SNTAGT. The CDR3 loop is CASSSGTDNTGELFF. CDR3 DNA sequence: TGTGCCAGCAGTTCCGGGACAGATAACACCGGGGAGCTGTTTTTT.

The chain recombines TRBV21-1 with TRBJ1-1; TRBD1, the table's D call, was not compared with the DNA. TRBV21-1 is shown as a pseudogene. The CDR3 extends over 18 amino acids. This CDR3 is CASSKEKAGTQDDTEAFF. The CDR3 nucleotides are TGTGCCAGCAGCAAGGAGAAAGCAGGGACGCAGGACGACACTGAAGCTTTCTTT.

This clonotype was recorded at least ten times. DNA of the CDR3: TGCAGTGCATTCGGACAGGGTGGGATATTTGAAGCTTTCTTT. This gives the protein CSAFGQGGIFEAFF. V gene TRBV20-1 combines with J gene TRBJ1-1; TRBD1 agrees at 8 bases. CDR1 and CDR2 from the germline V gene are DFQATT and SNEGSKA (reference sequence). The CDR3 has 14 residues. J was trimmed by 7 bases and V by 6 bases; bases with no gene match: 13.